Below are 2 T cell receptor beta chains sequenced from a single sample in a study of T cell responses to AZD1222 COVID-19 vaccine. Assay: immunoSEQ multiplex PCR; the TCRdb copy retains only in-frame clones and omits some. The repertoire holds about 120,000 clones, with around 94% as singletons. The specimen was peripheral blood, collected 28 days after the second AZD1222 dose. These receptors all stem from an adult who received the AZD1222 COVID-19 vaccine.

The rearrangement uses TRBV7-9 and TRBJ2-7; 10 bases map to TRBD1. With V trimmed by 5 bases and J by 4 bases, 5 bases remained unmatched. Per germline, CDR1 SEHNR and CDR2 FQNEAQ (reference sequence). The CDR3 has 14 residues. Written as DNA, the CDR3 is TGTGCCAGCAGCCGCACGGGACAGGGGTACGAGCAGTACTTC. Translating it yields CASSRTGQGYEQYF.

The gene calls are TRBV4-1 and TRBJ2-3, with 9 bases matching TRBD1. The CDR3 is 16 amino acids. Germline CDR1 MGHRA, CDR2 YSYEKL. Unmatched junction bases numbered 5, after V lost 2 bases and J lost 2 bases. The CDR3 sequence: CASSQLGTGFTDTQYF. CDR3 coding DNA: TGCGCCAGCAGCCAACTCGGGACAGGGTTCACAGATACGCAGTATTTT.